This entry lists 2 T cell receptor beta chains sequenced from one sample in a study of identical twins. TCRdb reanalysed the 5' RACE reads using MiXCR and keeps one entry per CDR3 protein. The table lists 280,000 or so distinct CDR3 sequences, roughly 8.6% of them singletons. The same specimen was also included in a second study, on yellow fever vaccine responses in identical twins.

The sequenced material came from memory (CD45RO+) T cells sorted from blood. These TCRs come from a young woman in good health.

This chain links TRBV6-2 or TRBV6-3 with TRBJ2-1; D gene uncertain. The germline V gene has CDR1 MNHEY and CDR2 SVGEGT. This CDR3 spans 12 amino acids. V lost 2 bases to trimming and J lost 9 bases, with 8 bases between them. Here the CDR3 reads CASSYGVIEQFF. The CDR3, as DNA: TGTGCCAGCAGTTACGGGGTAATTGAGCAGTTCTTC.

As concerns this clonotype: A much larger clone sits a single nucleotide away, making a read error possible. The chain couples TRBV6-1 to TRBJ2-2, with 7 bases aligning to TRBD2. The CDR3 is made up of 13 amino acids. CDR1 is MNHNS and CDR2 is SASEGT in the germline V gene. The CDR3 loop reads CTSTKLATGELFF. CDR3 nucleotides: TGTACCAGCACTAAACTAGCGACTGGGGAGCTGTTTTTT.